A selection of T cell receptor beta chains follows, all from one sample in a study of blood T cell repertoires in COVID-19. Here immunoSEQ multiplex PCR was the method, and the copy in TCRdb shows in-frame clones only, minus some. Of under 300,000 clones in the sample, around 90% were seen once. Sequencing input: PBMCs or T cells enriched from blood (not recorded which). These receptors were taken from a woman aged 18-29 years who had recovered from COVID-19. Each CDR3 is given with its conserved first and last residue. Each record gives: V gene, clone size, J gene, D gene, CDR3 protein, CDR3 DNA. A D gene is named only where the DNA matches it firmly. Size is stated for part of the rows, as once, few or many counts, or as a class when the clone is expanded.

v_gene: TRBV19; abundance: .; j_gene: TRBJ2-5; d_gene: TRBD1; CDR3aa: CASKSNRDRGQTQYF; CDR3nt: TGTGCCAGTAAATCGAACCGGGACAGGGGGCAGACCCAGTACTTC
v_gene: TRBV27; abundance: .; j_gene: TRBJ2-7; d_gene: TRBD1; CDR3aa: CASRYGTGVYEQYF; CDR3nt: TGTGCCAGCAGGTACGGGACAGGGGTTTACGAGCAGTACTTC
v_gene: TRBV4-1; abundance: .; j_gene: TRBJ2-7; d_gene: .; CDR3aa: CASSHGGNEQYF; CDR3nt: TGCGCCAGCAGCCACGGAGGGAACGAGCAGTACTTC
v_gene: TRBV19; abundance: .; j_gene: TRBJ1-3; d_gene: .; CDR3aa: CASQPEGTGGNTIYF; CDR3nt: TGTGCCAGTCAACCGGAGGGGACTGGTGGAAACACCATATATTTT
v_gene: TRBV6-5; abundance: .; j_gene: TRBJ1-3; d_gene: TRBD1; CDR3aa: CASRRQGAGNTIYF; CDR3nt: TGTGCCAGCAGGCGACAGGGGGCTGGAAACACCATATATTTT
v_gene: TRBV21-1; abundance: .; j_gene: TRBJ2-7; d_gene: .; CDR3aa: CASRQQATSTGIIHEQYF; CDR3nt: TGTGCCAGCAGACAACAGGCCACGTCGACAGGGATTATCCACGAGCAGTACTTC
v_gene: TRBV5-1; abundance: .; j_gene: TRBJ2-5; d_gene: TRBD2; CDR3aa: CASSLVAGEGETQYF; CDR3nt: TGCGCCAGCAGCTTGGTGGCGGGAGAGGGCGAGACCCAGTACTTC
v_gene: TRBV9; abundance: .; j_gene: TRBJ1-5; d_gene: .; CDR3aa: CASNPTGFSNQPQHF; CDR3nt: TGTGCCAGCAACCCAACAGGGTTTAGCAATCAGCCCCAGCATTTT
v_gene: TRBV3-1/TRBV3-2; abundance: .; j_gene: TRBJ2-7; d_gene: TRBD1; CDR3aa: CASSQVWGQGAMGEQYF; CDR3nt: TGTGCCAGCAGCCAAGTCTGGGGACAGGGGGCGATGGGCGAGCAGTACTTC
v_gene: TRBV12-3/TRBV12-4; abundance: once; j_gene: TRBJ2-7; d_gene: .; CDR3aa: CASSWSYEQYF; CDR3nt: TGTGCCAGCAGTTGGAGCTACGAGCAGTACTTC
v_gene: TRBV18; abundance: .; j_gene: TRBJ2-1; d_gene: .; CDR3aa: CASSPGGHNEQFF; CDR3nt: TGTGCCAGCTCACCTGGTGGGCATAATGAGCAGTTCTTC
v_gene: TRBV9; abundance: .; j_gene: TRBJ2-2; d_gene: TRBD2; CDR3aa: CASSPRLAGDSGELFF; CDR3nt: TGTGCCAGCAGCCCACGACTAGCGGGAGATTCCGGGGAGCTGTTTTTT
v_gene: TRBV9; abundance: .; j_gene: TRBJ2-3; d_gene: .; CDR3aa: CASSVGLGPDTQYF; CDR3nt: TGTGCCAGCAGCGTAGGGCTGGGGCCAGATACGCAGTATTTT
v_gene: TRBV7-2; abundance: .; j_gene: TRBJ1-2; d_gene: TRBD1; CDR3aa: CASSPGTGKYGYTF; CDR3nt: TGTGCCAGCAGCCCAGGGACAGGGAAGTATGGCTACACCTTC
v_gene: TRBV6-6; abundance: .; j_gene: TRBJ2-7; d_gene: TRBD2; CDR3aa: CASSYPQSGGAYEQYF; CDR3nt: TGTGCCAGCAGTTACCCTCAGAGCGGGGGGGCGTACGAGCAGTACTTC
v_gene: TRBV7-9; abundance: .; j_gene: TRBJ2-1; d_gene: .; CDR3aa: CASSSTVSSYNEQFF; CDR3nt: TGTGCCAGCAGTAGCACGGTAAGCTCCTACAATGAGCAGTTCTTC
v_gene: TRBV18; abundance: .; j_gene: TRBJ1-5; d_gene: .; CDR3aa: CASSLDWGNQPQHF; CDR3nt: TGTGCCAGCTCACTTGACTGGGGCAATCAGCCCCAGCATTTT
v_gene: TRBV27; abundance: .; j_gene: TRBJ2-7; d_gene: .; CDR3aa: CASSLIKGGGNYEQYF; CDR3nt: TGTGCCAGCAGTTTGATCAAAGGCGGGGGCAACTACGAGCAGTACTTC
v_gene: TRBV5-1; abundance: .; j_gene: TRBJ2-1; d_gene: .; CDR3aa: CASSLDGGPSDEQFF; CDR3nt: TGCGCCAGCAGCTTGGATGGAGGGCCAAGTGATGAGCAGTTCTTC
v_gene: TRBV7-2; abundance: .; j_gene: TRBJ2-1; d_gene: .; CDR3aa: CASSFEATAYNEQFF; CDR3nt: TGTGCCAGCAGCTTTGAAGCAACAGCCTACAATGAGCAGTTCTTC
v_gene: TRBV29-1; abundance: .; j_gene: TRBJ2-1; d_gene: TRBD2; CDR3aa: CSAYSGRAPNEQFF; CDR3nt: TGCAGCGCCTATAGCGGGAGGGCCCCCAATGAGCAGTTCTTC
v_gene: TRBV19; abundance: once; j_gene: TRBJ2-2; d_gene: TRBD1; CDR3aa: CASRGTGGTTGELFF; CDR3nt: TGTGCCAGTAGAGGGACAGGGGGGACCACCGGGGAGCTGTTTTTT
v_gene: TRBV5-1; abundance: .; j_gene: TRBJ1-2; d_gene: TRBD1; CDR3aa: CASSAPSRGRGHGYTF; CDR3nt: TGCGCCAGCAGCGCTCCTTCCAGGGGGAGAGGTCATGGCTACACCTTC
v_gene: TRBV7-9; abundance: .; j_gene: TRBJ1-1; d_gene: .; CDR3aa: CASSLSRRTEAFF; CDR3nt: TGTGCCAGCAGCTTAAGCAGGAGGACTGAAGCTTTCTTT
v_gene: TRBV24-1; abundance: .; j_gene: TRBJ2-3; d_gene: TRBD2; CDR3aa: CATSDLERGGPDTQYF; CDR3nt: TGTGCCACCAGTGATTTGGAGCGGGGGGGCCCAGATACGCAGTATTTT
v_gene: TRBV13; abundance: .; j_gene: TRBJ2-3; d_gene: TRBD2; CDR3aa: CASSLGGGLGPDTQYF; CDR3nt: TGTGCCAGCAGCTTAGGAGGGGGACTAGGCCCAGATACGCAGTATTTT
v_gene: TRBV28; abundance: .; j_gene: TRBJ2-3; d_gene: TRBD2; CDR3aa: CASKAGGREADTQYF; CDR3nt: TGTGCCAGCAAAGCGGGGGGGCGGGAGGCAGATACGCAGTATTTT
v_gene: TRBV9; abundance: .; j_gene: TRBJ1-3; d_gene: .; CDR3aa: CASSVNPRGTPGNTIYF; CDR3nt: TGTGCCAGCAGCGTAAACCCTAGGGGAACCCCGGGAAACACCATATATTTT
v_gene: TRBV9; abundance: .; j_gene: TRBJ1-3; d_gene: .; CDR3aa: CASSVGWGRGSNTIYF; CDR3nt: TGTGCCAGCAGCGTAGGATGGGGGCGAGGGAGTAACACCATATATTTT
v_gene: TRBV18; abundance: .; j_gene: TRBJ2-5; d_gene: .; CDR3aa: CASSYTGTETQYF; CDR3nt: TGTGCCAGCTCATATACCGGTACGGAGACCCAGTACTTC
v_gene: TRBV2; abundance: few; j_gene: TRBJ2-1; d_gene: .; CDR3aa: CAGRKAIYNEQFF; CDR3nt: TGTGCCGGCAGGAAAGCGATCTACAATGAGCAGTTCTTC
v_gene: TRBV6-5; abundance: .; j_gene: TRBJ2-7; d_gene: .; CDR3aa: CASRRDSWYEQYF; CDR3nt: TGTGCCAGCCGCCGGGACTCCTGGTACGAGCAGTACTTC
v_gene: TRBV29-1; abundance: .; j_gene: TRBJ1-1; d_gene: .; CDR3aa: CSVTGLNTEAFF; CDR3nt: TGCAGCGTGACAGGACTGAACACTGAAGCTTTCTTT
v_gene: TRBV4-2; abundance: few; j_gene: TRBJ1-2; d_gene: TRBD1; CDR3aa: CASSQESGRTGDGYTF; CDR3nt: TGTGCCAGCAGCCAAGAAAGCGGACGGACAGGAGATGGCTACACCTTC
v_gene: TRBV4-2; abundance: .; j_gene: TRBJ1-1; d_gene: .; CDR3aa: CASSKRGNTEAFF; CDR3nt: TGTGCCAGCAGCAAGCGCGGGAACACTGAAGCTTTCTTT
v_gene: TRBV4-2; abundance: .; j_gene: TRBJ1-2; d_gene: .; CDR3aa: CASSQEGARVEVYGYTF; CDR3nt: TGTGCCAGCAGCCAAGAGGGGGCGCGTGTTGAAGTCTATGGCTACACCTTC
v_gene: TRBV4-2; abundance: .; j_gene: TRBJ1-1; d_gene: TRBD1; CDR3aa: CASSQTDRGVNTEAFF; CDR3nt: TGTGCCAGCAGCCAAACAGACAGGGGGGTGAACACTGAAGCTTTCTTT
v_gene: TRBV27; abundance: .; j_gene: TRBJ1-2; d_gene: .; CDR3aa: CASSLSGRGMVNYGYTF; CDR3nt: TGTGCCAGCAGTTTAAGTGGGCGGGGAATGGTGAACTATGGCTACACCTTC
v_gene: TRBV27; abundance: .; j_gene: TRBJ2-7; d_gene: .; CDR3aa: CASSLRDFREQYF; CDR3nt: TGTGCCAGCAGTCTCCGGGACTTCCGCGAGCAGTACTTC
v_gene: TRBV7-6; abundance: .; j_gene: TRBJ1-2; d_gene: .; CDR3aa: CASSLGRSRGHYGYTF; CDR3nt: TGTGCCAGCAGCTTAGGGAGGAGCAGGGGACACTATGGCTACACCTTC
v_gene: TRBV18; abundance: .; j_gene: TRBJ2-7; d_gene: TRBD1; CDR3aa: CASSPVTGGEQYF; CDR3nt: TGTGCCAGCTCACCAGTGACAGGGGGCGAGCAGTACTTC
v_gene: TRBV28; abundance: .; j_gene: TRBJ2-3; d_gene: TRBD1; CDR3aa: CASSQLTGTDTQYF; CDR3nt: TGTGCCAGCAGTCAATTGACAGGGACAGATACGCAGTATTTT
v_gene: TRBV10-3; abundance: .; j_gene: TRBJ2-1; d_gene: .; CDR3aa: CAISELNNEQFF; CDR3nt: TGTGCCATCAGTGAGTTAAACAATGAGCAGTTCTTC
v_gene: TRBV29-1; abundance: .; j_gene: TRBJ1-1; d_gene: .; CDR3aa: CSAWRTNTEAFF; CDR3nt: TGCAGCGCGTGGAGGACTAACACTGAAGCTTTCTTT
v_gene: TRBV24-1; abundance: .; j_gene: TRBJ2-1; d_gene: .; CDR3aa: CATSDNRVNEQFF; CDR3nt: TGTGCCACCAGTGATAACAGGGTGAATGAGCAGTTCTTC
v_gene: TRBV7-9; abundance: .; j_gene: TRBJ1-6; d_gene: .; CDR3aa: CASSSRGQGLHSPLHF; CDR3nt: TGTGCCAGCAGCTCCCGAGGGCAGGGGCTTCATTCACCCCTCCACTTT
v_gene: TRBV2; abundance: .; j_gene: TRBJ1-2; d_gene: .; CDR3aa: CASNGDSVYGYTF; CDR3nt: TGTGCCAGCAATGGAGACAGCGTCTATGGCTACACCTTC
v_gene: TRBV7-8; abundance: .; j_gene: TRBJ1-4; d_gene: TRBD1; CDR3aa: CASSLAMGQGDEKLFF; CDR3nt: TGTGCCAGCAGCTTAGCGATGGGACAGGGCGATGAAAAACTGTTTTTT
v_gene: TRBV5-5; abundance: .; j_gene: TRBJ2-7; d_gene: .; CDR3aa: CASSSRGSYEQYF; CDR3nt: TGTGCCAGCAGCTCCAGGGGTAGTTACGAGCAGTACTTC
v_gene: TRBV7-7; abundance: few; j_gene: TRBJ2-1; d_gene: TRBD1; CDR3aa: CASSCCGTAYNEQFF; CDR3nt: TGTGCTAGCAGCTGCTGTGGGACAGCCTACAATGAGCAGTTCTTC
v_gene: TRBV7-2; abundance: .; j_gene: TRBJ2-1; d_gene: .; CDR3aa: CASSYTGTLNNEQFF; CDR3nt: TGTGCCAGCAGCTACACCGGGACTCTAAACAATGAGCAGTTCTTC
v_gene: TRBV29-1; abundance: .; j_gene: TRBJ1-6; d_gene: .; CDR3aa: CSVDKTAYNSPLHF; CDR3nt: TGCAGCGTTGACAAGACAGCCTATAATTCACCCCTCCACTTT
v_gene: TRBV2; abundance: .; j_gene: TRBJ1-4; d_gene: .; CDR3aa: CASYNEKLFF; CDR3nt: TGTGCCAGCTATAATGAAAAACTGTTTTTT
v_gene: TRBV2; abundance: .; j_gene: TRBJ1-5; d_gene: TRBD1; CDR3aa: CASSADRLANQPQHF; CDR3nt: TGTGCCAGCAGCGCGGACAGGTTGGCCAATCAGCCCCAGCATTTT
v_gene: TRBV4-2; abundance: .; j_gene: TRBJ1-1; d_gene: .; CDR3aa: CASSQVIRSDIMNTEAFF; CDR3nt: TGTGCCAGCAGCCAAGTAATACGGTCTGACATTATGAACACTGAAGCTTTCTTT